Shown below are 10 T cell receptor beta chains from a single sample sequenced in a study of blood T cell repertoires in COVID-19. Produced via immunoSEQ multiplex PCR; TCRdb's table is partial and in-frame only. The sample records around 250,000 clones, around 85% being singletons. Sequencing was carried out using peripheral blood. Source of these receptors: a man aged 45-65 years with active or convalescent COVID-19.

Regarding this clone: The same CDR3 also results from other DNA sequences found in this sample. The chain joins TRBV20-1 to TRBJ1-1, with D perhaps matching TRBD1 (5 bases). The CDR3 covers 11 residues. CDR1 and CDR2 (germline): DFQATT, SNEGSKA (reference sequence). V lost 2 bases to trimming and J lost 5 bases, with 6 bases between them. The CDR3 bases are TGCAGTGCTAGACAGGGAACTGAAGCTTTCTTT. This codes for CSARQGTEAFF.

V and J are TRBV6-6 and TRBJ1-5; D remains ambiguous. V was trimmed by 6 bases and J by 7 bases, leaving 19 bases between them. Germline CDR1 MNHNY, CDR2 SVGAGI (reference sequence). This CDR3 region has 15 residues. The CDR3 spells CASRLDGVRGQPQHF. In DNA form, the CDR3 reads TGTGCCAGCAGACTAGATGGGGTCCGTGGGCAGCCCCAGCATTTT.

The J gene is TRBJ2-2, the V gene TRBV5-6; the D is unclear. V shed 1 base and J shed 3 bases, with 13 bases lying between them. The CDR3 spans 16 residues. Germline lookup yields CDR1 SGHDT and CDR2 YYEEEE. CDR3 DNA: TGTGCCAGCAGCTTGTTGGTTAACCGGGACACCGGGGAGCTGTTTTTT. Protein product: CASSLLVNRDTGELFF.

As DNA, the CDR3 is TGTGCCAGCAGTGGGGACAGGGAATATGGAAACACCATATATTTT. As protein: CASSGDREYGNTIYF. The rearrangement links TRBV27 to TRBJ1-3, with 9 nucleotides matching TRBD1. With 5 bases clipped from V and 3 bases from J, the junction kept 5 bases outside the gene matches. CDR1 and CDR2 (germline): MNHEY, SMNVEV (reference sequence). The CDR3 loop spans 15 amino acids.

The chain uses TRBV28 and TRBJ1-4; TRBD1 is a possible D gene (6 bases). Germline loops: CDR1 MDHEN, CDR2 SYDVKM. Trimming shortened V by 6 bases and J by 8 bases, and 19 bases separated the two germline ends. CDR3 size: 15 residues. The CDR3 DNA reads TGTGCCAGCAGATACCAGGGGCCCCTAAGGGAAAAACTGTTTTTT. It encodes CASRYQGPLREKLFF.

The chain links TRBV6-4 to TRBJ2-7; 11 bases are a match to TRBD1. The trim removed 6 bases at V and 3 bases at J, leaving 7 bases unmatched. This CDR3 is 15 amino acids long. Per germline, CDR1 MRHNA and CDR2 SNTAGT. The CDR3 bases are TGTGCCAGCAGCCCGGGACAGGGGGGGTACTACGAGCAGTACTTC. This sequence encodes CASSPGQGGYYEQYF.

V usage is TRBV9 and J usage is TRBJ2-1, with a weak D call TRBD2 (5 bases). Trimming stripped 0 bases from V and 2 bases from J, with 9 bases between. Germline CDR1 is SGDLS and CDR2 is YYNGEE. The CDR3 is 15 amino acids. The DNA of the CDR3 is TGTGCCAGCAGCGTAGATGGGAGAGCCTACAATGAGCAGTTCTTC. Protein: CASSVDGRAYNEQFF.

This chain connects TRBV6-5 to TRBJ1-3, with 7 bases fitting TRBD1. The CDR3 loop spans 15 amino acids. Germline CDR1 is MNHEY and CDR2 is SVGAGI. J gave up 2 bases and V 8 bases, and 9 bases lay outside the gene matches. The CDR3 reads CASGKLGTAGNTIYF. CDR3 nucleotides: TGTGCCAGCGGAAAGCTTGGGACAGCTGGAAACACCATATATTTT.

The CDR3 protein is CASSSSTSGKGETQYF. The DNA of the CDR3 is TGTGCCAGCAGTTCCTCGACTAGCGGGAAGGGAGAGACCCAGTACTTC. The rearrangement uses TRBV6-5 and TRBJ2-5; TRBD2 aligns across 11 bases. Losses at the gene ends were 4 bases for V and 4 bases for J; bases not matched to a gene: 8. CDR1 is MNHEY and CDR2 is SVGAGI in the germline V gene. The CDR3 is 16 residues long.

DNA for the CDR3: TGTGCCAGCAGCAAATTGGACAGGTCGGGTCAGCCCCAGCATTTT. This gives the protein CASSKLDRSGQPQHF. The chain carries TRBV21-1 and TRBJ1-5; the table gives TRBD1 as D, unverified against the DNA. TRBV21-1 is a documented pseudogene. CDR3 size: 15 residues.